The 7 T cell receptor beta chains below come from one sample, sequenced in a study of T cell changes during pregnancy in multiple sclerosis. The method was immunoSEQ multiplex PCR; TCRdb's version includes in-frame clones alone and lacks a portion of them. The repertoire includes tens of thousands of clones, under 95% of them detected once, and approximately 4.5% sits in the top ten. The source was peripheral blood, collected in the second trimester of pregnancy. The receptor source for this set is a female donor in good health, enrolled as a control in a pregnancy study.

The chain uses TRBV30 and TRBJ1-5, with 10 bases matching TRBD1. This CDR3 has 15 residues. Germline V gene sequence: CDR1 GTSNPN, CDR2 SVGIG (reference sequence). V lost 0 bases, J lost 7 bases, and 6 bases stayed unmatched. CDR3 residues: CAWSVSGTGVQPQHF. The CDR3 DNA follows: TGTGCCTGGAGTGTCTCCGGGACAGGGGTCCAGCCCCAGCATTTT.

The genes are TRBV30 and TRBJ1-2; D unclear. This CDR3 is built from 13 residues. The V gene lost 4 bases and the J gene lost 2 bases, with 11 bases spanning the gap. CDR1 and CDR2 (germline): GTSNPN, SVGIG (reference sequence). The CDR3 loop is CAWTGKFNYGYTF. The CDR3 DNA sequence: TGTGCCTGGACCGGGAAATTCAACTATGGCTACACCTTC. Variable domain in full (rest from reference TRBV30 and TRBJ1-2): SQTIHQWPATLVQPVGSPLSLECTVEGTSNPNLYWYRQAAGRGLQLLFYSVGIGQISSEVPQNLSASRPQDRQFILSSKKLLLSDSGFYLCAWTGKFNYGYTFGSGTRLTVV.

This chain connects TRBV27 to TRBJ1-2; 9 bases are a match to TRBD1. This CDR3 has 15 amino acids. With V trimmed by 5 bases and J by 4 bases, 8 bases remained unmatched. The germline CDR1 and CDR2 sequences are MNHEY and SMNVEV (reference sequence). CDR3 DNA: TGTGCCAGCAGTCCCTGGGACAGGGAAAGCTATGGCTACACCTTC. Amino acid sequence: CASSPWDRESYGYTF.

V and J are TRBV28 and TRBJ1-2, with D tentatively TRBD1 (5 bases). CDR3 length: 15 amino acids. The germline V and J ends were trimmed by 3 bases and 3 bases, with 14 bases remaining between them. Germline loops: CDR1 MDHEN, CDR2 SYDVKM. The CDR3 DNA sequence: TGTGCCAGCAGTTTTTTCGACAGCCCCGACTATGGCTACACCTTC. Translating it yields CASSFFDSPDYGYTF.

The genes are TRBV6-4 and TRBJ2-3, with a possible D match to TRBD2 (5 bases). Germline values: CDR1 MRHNA, CDR2 SNTAGT. The CDR3 is made up of 16 amino acids. Trimming removed 0 bases at V and 2 bases at J, with 12 bases between. The CDR3 region is CASSDSAATHTDTQYF. As DNA, the CDR3 is TGTGCCAGCAGTGACTCAGCGGCAACTCACACAGATACGCAGTATTTT.

This rearrangement joins TRBV6-5 to TRBJ1-2; D is undetermined. Germline V gene sequence: CDR1 MNHEY, CDR2 SVGAGI. V was shortened by 2 bases and J by 5 bases, with 15 bases between the two germline ends. This CDR3 is built from 15 residues. CDR3 DNA: TGTGCCAGCAGTTACGCGGTGAGCGGATTTTATGGCTACACCTTC. Its translation: CASSYAVSGFYGYTF.

This chain uses TRBV19 with TRBJ2-1, with TRBD1 as a possible D gene (5 bases). Germline CDR1 reads LNHDA; CDR2 reads SQIVND (reference sequence). V was shortened by 5 bases and J by 0 bases, with 11 bases between the two germline ends. This CDR3 comprises 15 residues. CDR3 sequence reads: CASSDRPSSYNEQFF. In DNA, the CDR3 is TGTGCCAGTAGTGACAGACCTAGCTCCTACAATGAGCAGTTCTTC.